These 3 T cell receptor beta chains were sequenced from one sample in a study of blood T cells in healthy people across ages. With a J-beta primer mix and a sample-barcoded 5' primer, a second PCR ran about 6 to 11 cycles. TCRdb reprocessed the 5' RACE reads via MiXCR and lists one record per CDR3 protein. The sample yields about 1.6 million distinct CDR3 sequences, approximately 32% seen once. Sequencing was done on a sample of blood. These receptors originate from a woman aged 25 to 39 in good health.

CDR3 amino acids: CSVLTSTPSGANVLTF. CDR3 bases: TGCAGTGTTCTCACTTCGACGCCCTCTGGGGCCAACGTCCTGACTTTC. The chain links TRBV20-1 to TRBJ2-6; no clear D gene. This CDR3 region has 16 residues. V was clipped by 7 bases and J by 0 bases, with 16 bases between them. Germline loops: CDR1 DFQATT, CDR2 SNEGSKA (reference sequence).

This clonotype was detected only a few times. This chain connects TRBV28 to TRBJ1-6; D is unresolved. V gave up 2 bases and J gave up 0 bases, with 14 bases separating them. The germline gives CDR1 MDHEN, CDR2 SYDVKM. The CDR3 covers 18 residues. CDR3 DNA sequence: TGTGCCAGCAGTTTAGAATCCACGGCCAGCTCCTATAATTCACCCCTCCACTTT. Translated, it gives CASSLESTASSYNSPLHF.

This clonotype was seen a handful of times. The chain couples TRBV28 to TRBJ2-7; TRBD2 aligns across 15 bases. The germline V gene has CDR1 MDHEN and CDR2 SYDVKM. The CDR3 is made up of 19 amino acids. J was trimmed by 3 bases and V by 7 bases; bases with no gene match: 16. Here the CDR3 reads CASTPTGLAGGVTFYEQYF. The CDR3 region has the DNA TGTGCCAGCACCCCCACCGGACTAGCGGGAGGGGTTACCTTCTACGAGCAGTACTTC. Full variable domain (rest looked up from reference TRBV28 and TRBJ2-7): DVKVTQSSRYLVKRTGEKVFLECVQDMDHENMFWYRQDPGLGLRLIYFSYDVKMKEKGDIPEGYSVSREKKERFSLILESASTNQTSMYLCASTPTGLAGGVTFYEQYFGPGTRLTVT.